These 15 T cell receptor beta chains were sequenced from one sample in a study of shared clonotypes between healthy human individuals. TCRdb keeps only in-frame clones here, not all; method: immunoSEQ multiplex PCR. The sample lists about 870,000 clones; over 90% were seen once. CD45RO-negative cells were positively selected for CCR7, leaving out terminally differentiated effector memory CD45RA+ cells. The specimen sequenced was naive CD8+ T cells sorted from blood. The source of these receptors is a man aged 25 to 40 in good health.

This sequence joins TRBV9 and TRBJ2-1; 9 bases are a match to TRBD2. CDR3 size: 16 residues. CDR1 is SGDLS and CDR2 is YYNGEE in the germline V gene. Unmatched junction bases numbered 5, after V lost 3 bases and J lost 1 base. The CDR3 bases are TGTGCCAGCAGCGGACGAAGCGGGAGGTCCTACAATGAGCAGTTCTTC. Translating gives CASSGRSGRSYNEQFF.

The rearrangement joins TRBV4-3 to TRBJ2-1; 11 positions agree with TRBD2. CDR1 is LGHNA and CDR2 is YSLEER in the germline V gene. The CDR3 is 15 residues long. Germline trimming cut 3 bases from V and 8 bases from J; bases unmatched to any gene: 6. The CDR3 nucleotides read TGCGCCAGCAGCCAGATAGCGGGAGGGCCAGATGAGCAGTTCTTC. The encoded protein is CASSQIAGGPDEQFF.

The genes are TRBV29-1 and TRBJ2-7; D ambiguous. Trimming shortened V by 6 bases and J by 3 bases, and 9 bases separated the two germline ends. The CDR3 is made up of 11 amino acids. Germline V gene data show CDR1 as SQVTM and CDR2 as ANQGSEA. The CDR3 here is CSVLDFYEQYF. The CDR3 nucleotides are TGCAGCGTCCTCGATTTCTACGAGCAGTACTTC.

The chain joins TRBV27 to TRBJ1-2, with D hard to call. The CDR3 sequence is 13 residues long. From germline, CDR1 is MNHEY and CDR2 SMNVEV (reference sequence). Trimming shortened V by 4 bases and J by 8 bases, and 14 bases separated the two germline ends. The CDR3 here is CASSSLPHQGYTF. CDR3 nucleotides: TGTGCCAGCAGTTCGTTGCCACACCAGGGCTACACCTTC.

This chain connects TRBV5-6 to TRBJ2-2; 9 nucleotides line up with TRBD1. Germline V gives CDR1 SGHDT, CDR2 YYEEEE. With V trimmed by 2 bases and J by 7 bases, 6 bases remained unmatched. CDR3 length equals 15 residues. DNA for the CDR3: TGTGCCAGCAGCTTTATAACAGGGGGCATCGGGGAGCTGTTTTTT. Translation: CASSFITGGIGELFF.

The chain employs TRBV27 and TRBJ2-3; D is uncertain. Germline lookup yields CDR1 MNHEY and CDR2 SMNVEV (reference sequence). This CDR3 region has 14 residues. V dropped 3 bases and J dropped 3 bases, with 10 bases sitting between them. CDR3: CASSFIFRTDTQYF. Written as DNA, the CDR3 is TGTGCCAGCAGTTTTATTTTTCGGACAGATACGCAGTATTTT.

The chain joins TRBV7-6 to TRBJ2-5; D unresolved. The end of the DNA aligns better with TRBJ2-7, so the J call may be wrong. The CDR3 sequence is 13 residues long. Germline CDR1 and CDR2: SGHVS and FNYEAQ. CDR3 nucleotides: TGTGCCAGCAGCTTGTATCCATTCTACGAGCAGTACTTC. Translating gives CASSLYPFYEQYF.

The V call is TRBV7-9, the J call TRBJ2-5; 10 bases align to TRBD2. CDR3 size: 14 residues. V was clipped by 8 bases and J by 2 bases; unmatched bases: 5. From germline, CDR1 is SEHNR and CDR2 FQNEAQ (reference sequence). CDR3 protein: CASRTSGTQETQYF. The CDR3 nucleotides are TGTGCCAGCCGGACTAGCGGTACACAAGAGACCCAGTACTTC.

The chain couples TRBV5-4 to TRBJ2-1; TRBD1 matches 7 bases. J lost 4 bases, V lost 2 bases, and 3 bases had no gene match. CDR3 length equals 14 residues. Germline CDR1 and CDR2: SGHNT and YYREEE (reference sequence). CDR3 nucleotide sequence: TGTGCCAGCAGCTTTAGGGGGCCTTACAATGAGCAGTTCTTC. The encoded protein is CASSFRGPYNEQFF.

The rearrangement links TRBV11-2 to TRBJ1-1; the match to TRBD1 covers 10 bases. Germline V gene data show CDR1 as SGHAT and CDR2 as FQNNGV. The CDR3 is 17 amino acids. The trim removed 5 bases at V and 2 bases at J, leaving 11 bases unmatched. As DNA, the CDR3 is TGTGCCAGCAGCGGCAAGACAGGGGGCATCGATAACACTGAAGCTTTCTTT. Its protein product is CASSGKTGGIDNTEAFF. Together with reference TRBV11-2 and TRBJ1-1, the CDR3 gives the full variable domain: EAGVAQSPRYKIIEKRQSVAFWCNPISGHATLYWYQQILGQGPKLLIQFQNNGVVDDSQLPKDRFSAERLKGVDSTLKIQPAKLEDSAVYLCASSGKTGGIDNTEAFFGQGTRLTVV.

The chain joins TRBV4-1 to TRBJ1-1, with 7 bases fitting TRBD1. Germline loops: CDR1 MGHRA, CDR2 YSYEKL. V shed 5 bases, J shed 0 bases, and the junction held 21 bases outside the gene matches. The CDR3 contains 20 residues. The CDR3 reads CASSSPGTAHDWVMNTEAFF. For the CDR3, the DNA is TGCGCCAGCAGCTCCCCCGGGACAGCCCACGACTGGGTCATGAACACTGAAGCTTTCTTT.

This chain uses TRBV27 with TRBJ2-1, with D unresolved. There are 12 residues in the CDR3. V gave up 5 bases and J gave up 0 bases, with 2 bases separating them. Per the germline V gene, CDR1 is MNHEY and CDR2 is SMNVEV (reference sequence). The CDR3 is CASSNSYNEQFF. The CDR3 nucleotides read TGTGCCAGCAGTAACTCCTACAATGAGCAGTTCTTC.

The V gene is TRBV5-1, the J gene TRBJ2-7; 7 nucleotides match TRBD1. Germline CDR1 reads SGHRS; CDR2 reads YFSETQ. The CDR3 has 15 residues. V was clipped by 0 bases and J by 5 bases; unmatched bases: 8. The CDR3 loop reads CASSLGVTGTDEQYF. DNA for the CDR3: TGCGCCAGCAGCTTGGGAGTGACAGGGACCGACGAGCAGTACTTC.

For this clone: Within the sample, other DNA sequences also encode this same CDR3. The V and J genes are TRBV9 and TRBJ2-7; D call uncertain. Looked up from germline, CDR1 is SGDLS and CDR2 is YYNGEE. There are 12 residues in the CDR3. Trimming took 4 bases from V and 5 from J, leaving 10 bases between them. This chain's CDR3 is CASSSRPDEQYF. In DNA form, the CDR3 reads TGTGCCAGCAGCTCGCGGCCTGACGAGCAGTACTTC.

The chain joins TRBV14 to TRBJ2-7; 14 bases agree with TRBD2. The germline V gene encodes CDR1 SGHDN and CDR2 FVKESK. V lost 10 bases, J lost 1 base, and 18 bases stayed unmatched. The CDR3 is made up of 19 amino acids. The DNA for the CDR3 is TGTGCCACCGCTCTATCCACGGGACTAGCGGGAGCAGGGTCCTACGAGCAGTACTTC. Translating gives CATALSTGLAGAGSYEQYF.